This T cell receptor (beta chain) was sequenced for a study of T cells after yellow fever vaccination. By 5'RACE template switching, TCR cDNA was produced, with a universal primer site and UMIs added in the process. TCRdb re-analysed the 5' RACE reads in MiXCR, keeping a single row per CDR3 protein. This sample has about 210,000 distinct CDR3 sequences, with roughly 6.3% found just once. General study results and limits: Relatively few clonotypes were ones that appeared in both CD4 and CD8 compartments.

Losses at the gene ends were 3 bases for V and 6 bases for J; bases not matched to a gene: 3. The CDR3 has 15 residues. Germline V gives CDR1 SGHRS, CDR2 YFSETQ. In its sample, this clonotype was seen many times. The antigen remains undetermined. This sequence originates from a man younger than 45 who received the YFV17D yellow fever vaccine. Sequenced material: CD4+ T cells sorted from PBMCs, taken on the day of the yellow fever booster vaccination. This chain links TRBV5-1 with TRBJ2-2; 12 positions match TRBD2. For the CDR3, the DNA is TGCGCCAGCAGCTCGACTAGCGGGAGCGCCGGGGAGCTGTTTTTT. Translating gives CASSSTSGSAGELFF.